This TCR beta chain was identified in a study of blood T cells in healthy people across ages. A second PCR, run for about 6 to 11 cycles, used a sample-barcoded 5' primer plus a J-beta primer mix. Per-sample output comprised a minimum of 2.5 million paired-end reads containing CDR3. MiXCR, run by TCRdb on the 5' RACE reads, gives a single entry per CDR3 protein. In the table there are roughly 1.5 million distinct CDR3 sequences, roughly two fifths of which are singletons. This CDR3 has 14 amino acids. The germline CDR1 and CDR2 sequences are SQVTM and ANQGSEA. Trimming took 4 bases from V and 7 from J, leaving 17 bases between them.

The clonotype comes from a woman aged 18-29 years in good health. This chain uses TRBV29-1 with TRBJ2-4; possibly TRBD1 or TRBD2 for D (5 bases each). Sequenced sample: blood. The DNA for the CDR3 is TGCAGCGTTGGCCCAGTCCTAGAGGGGAACATTCAGTACTTC. Protein: CSVGPVLEGNIQYF.